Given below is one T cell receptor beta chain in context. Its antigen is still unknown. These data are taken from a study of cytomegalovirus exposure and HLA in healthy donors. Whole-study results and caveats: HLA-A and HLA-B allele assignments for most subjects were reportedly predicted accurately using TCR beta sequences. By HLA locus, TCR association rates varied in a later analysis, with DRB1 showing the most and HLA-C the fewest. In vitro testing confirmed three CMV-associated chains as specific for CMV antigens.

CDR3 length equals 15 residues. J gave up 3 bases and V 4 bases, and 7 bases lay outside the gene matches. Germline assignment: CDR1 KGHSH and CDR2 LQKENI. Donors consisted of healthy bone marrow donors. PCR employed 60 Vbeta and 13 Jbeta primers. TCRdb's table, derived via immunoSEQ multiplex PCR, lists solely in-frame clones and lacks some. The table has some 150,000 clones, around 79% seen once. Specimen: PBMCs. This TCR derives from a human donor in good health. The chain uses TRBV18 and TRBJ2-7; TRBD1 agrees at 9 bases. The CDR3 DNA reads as TGTGCCAGCTCACTGCCGGGACAGGGTTACTACGAGCAGTACTTC. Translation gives CASSLPGQGYYEQYF.